This T cell receptor (beta chain) was observed in a study of tumor-infiltrating lymphocytes in primary liver carcinoma. Study-level information: Tumor staging was T1-T3 N0M0; sizes spanned about 4.2 to 11 cm across. Each of the samples returned roughly 3.5 to 8 million productive TCRbeta reads (a yield similar across tissue types).

V was shortened by 0 bases and J by 4 bases, with 13 bases between the two germline ends. Per the germline V gene, CDR1 is SGHRS and CDR2 is YFSETQ. This CDR3 comprises 15 residues. The template, about 500 ng total RNA, yielded TCR beta cDNA made with a constant-region primer. It was through three nested multiplex PCR rounds of slightly modified ARM-PCR that TCR beta libraries arose. The first two PCR rounds used TRBV1-TRBV30 forward primers with a C-beta reverse primer, roughly 10 cycles each. Each CDR3 protein gets one entry after TCRdb re-called the multiplex PCR reads with MiXCR. The sample includes 310,000 or so distinct CDR3 sequences, 50% to 75% of them seen just once. Regarding the study as a whole: It was in tumors, not blood, that the top-250-clone fraction was significantly higher (p = 0.039). Relative to tumor region pairs, the tumor-adjacent and tumor-blood pairs showed overlap that was lower.

Germline DNA was extracted alongside blood RNA, which was obtained from unsorted whole blood. Points on this clonotype: The antigen is not known.

The J gene is TRBJ1-2, the V gene TRBV5-1, with a weak D call TRBD1 (5 bases). This receptor was identified in a woman aged 25-40 years with primary liver carcinoma and hepatitis B virus infection. The sample taken for sequencing was peripheral blood. CDR3 nucleotide sequence: TGCGCCAGCAGCTTGGAAATCAGGGCGGGCTATGGCTACACCTTC. This codes for CASSLEIRAGYGYTF.